Each of the 26 T cell receptor beta chains below was sequenced from the same sample in a study of lymphopenia after photon versus proton radiotherapy. Using immunoSEQ multiplex PCR, the repertoire was profiled, and TCRdb retains in-frame clones only, with some absent. Counted here are fewer than 25,000 clones, about 80% occurring once; the ten biggest clones make up about 22%. The sequencing here drew on peripheral blood, taken from a patient treated with photon-based radiotherapy. Source of these receptors: a man aged 40-55 years with gastric cancer.

The gene calls are TRBV5-1 and TRBJ2-5; D gene uncertain. The germline CDR1 and CDR2 sequences are SGHRS and YFSETQ. The CDR3 length is 13 residues. V lost 4 bases and J lost 1, with 8 bases in between. The CDR3 sequence is CASSRNLQETQYF. CDR3 bases: TGCGCCAGCAGCCGCAACCTCCAAGAGACCCAGTACTTC.

V usage is TRBV14 and J usage is TRBJ2-5; D possibly corresponds to TRBD2 (6 bases). The tail of the sequence fits TRBJ2-7 better, so the J call may be wrong. The CDR3 runs to 15 residues. Germline assignment: CDR1 SGHDN and CDR2 FVKESK. CDR3 nucleotide sequence: TGTGCCAGCAGCCAAGTGGGGGACTCCCCTCACGAGCAGTACTTC. Residues: CASSQVGDSPHEQYF.

The chain uses TRBV19 and TRBJ2-2; TRBD2 matches 14 bases. The CDR3 consists of 17 residues. Losses at the gene ends were 9 bases for V and 5 bases for J; bases not matched to a gene: 11. Germline values: CDR1 LNHDA, CDR2 SQIVND (reference sequence). As DNA, the CDR3 is TGTGCCAGCTCGCGGACTAGCGGGAGGTTGGGGACCGGGGAGCTGTTTTTT. Translation: CASSRTSGRLGTGELFF. The entire variable domain, with the rest obtained from reference TRBV19 and TRBJ2-2, is as follows: DGGITQSPKYLFRKEGQNVTLSCEQNLNHDAMYWYRQDPGQGLRLIYYSQIVNDFQKGDIAEGYSVSREKKESFPLTVTSAQKNPTAFYLCASSRTSGRLGTGELFFGEGSRLTVL.

The rearrangement uses TRBV4-3 and TRBJ2-1; D is undetermined. The V end was cut by 0 bases, the J end by 6 bases, with 12 bases between. The V gene's germline CDR1 is LGHNA and CDR2 YSLEER. The CDR3 has 15 amino acids. The CDR3, as DNA: TGCGCCAGCAGCCAAGAGGGCTCAAGATCCAATGAGCAGTTCTTC. Translating gives CASSQEGSRSNEQFF.

V usage is TRBV15 and J usage is TRBJ2-2; 8 bases are a match to TRBD2. With 0 bases clipped from V and 9 bases from J, the junction kept 9 bases outside the gene matches. The CDR3 covers 16 residues. From germline, CDR1 is LNHNV and CDR2 YYDKDF (reference sequence). This CDR3 is CATSREVAGGPRELFF. The CDR3 DNA follows: TGTGCCACCAGCAGAGAAGTGGCGGGGGGCCCCCGGGAGCTGTTTTTT.

This clone showed up just once. Here the CDR3 DNA reads TGCAGCGTGGCGACAGGGGCGACTAACACTGAAGCTTTCTTT. As protein: CSVATGATNTEAFF. The chain carries TRBV29-1 and TRBJ1-1; TRBD1 agrees at 8 bases. V gave up 6 bases and J gave up 2 bases; unmatched junction bases: 8. Per the germline V gene, CDR1 is SQVTM and CDR2 is ANQGSEA. The CDR3 has 14 residues.

This clone came up once. The CDR3 sequence: CASSFGSTNRGETQYF. The CDR3 DNA follows: TGTGCCAGCAGTTTCGGTTCGACCAACCGAGGAGAGACCCAGTACTTC. The J gene is TRBJ2-5, the V gene TRBV6-5, with D unclear. The V and J ends lost 4 bases and 4 bases respectively, with 19 bases between them. The CDR3 has 16 residues. Germline loops: CDR1 MNHEY, CDR2 SVGAGI.

This chain connects TRBV9 to TRBJ2-6, with D perhaps TRBD1 or TRBD2 (5 bases each). Germline CDR1 reads SGDLS; CDR2 reads YYNGEE. The V end was cut by 4 bases, the J end by 4 bases, with 15 bases between. This CDR3 is 16 amino acids long. The CDR3 reads CASSTPQEAGANVLTF. The CDR3 region has the DNA TGTGCCAGCAGCACCCCACAGGAGGCGGGGGCCAACGTCCTGACTTTC. The variable domain in full, with the rest retrieved from reference TRBV9 and TRBJ2-6, is DSGVTQTPKHLITATGQRVTLRCSPRSGDLSVYWYQQSLDQGLQFLIQYYNGEERAKGNILERFSAQQFPDLHSELNLSSLELGDSALYFCASSTPQEAGANVLTFGAGSRLTVL.

V and J are TRBV13 and TRBJ1-5; weak D call: TRBD1 (6 bases). With 7 bases removed from V and 3 bases from J, the gap between germline ends came to 10 bases. Per germline, CDR1 PRHDT and CDR2 FYEKMQ (reference sequence). CDR3 size: 13 residues. CDR3 nucleotides: TGTGCCAGCACGACAGGACCCAATCAGCCCCAGCATTTT. It specifies CASTTGPNQPQHF.

This clone was seen just once. The chain uses TRBV7-9 and TRBJ2-7, with D perhaps given as TRBD1 or TRBD2 (6 bases each). V lost 1 base and J 4 bases, leaving 14 bases between the germline ends. There are 15 residues in the CDR3. Germline loops: CDR1 SEHNR, CDR2 FQNEAQ (reference sequence). CDR3 loop: CASSLEGGTSYEQYF. CDR3 coding DNA: TGTGCCAGCAGCTTAGAGGGCGGGACATCATACGAGCAGTACTTC.

This clone was seen once. The CDR3, as DNA: TGTGCCAGCACCATCGGGACAGGGGGCGCCGAGCAGTACTTC. Its translation is CASTIGTGGAEQYF. The chain is built from TRBV25-1 and TRBJ2-5, with 12 positions matching TRBD1. The end of the DNA fits TRBJ2-7 better, so the J call may be wrong. The CDR3 contains 14 residues. Germline assignment: CDR1 MGHDK and CDR2 SYGVNS.

This clone was detected once. This chain connects TRBV11-1 to TRBJ1-4; D call uncertain. Germline V gene lookup returns CDR1 SGHAT and CDR2 FQDESV (reference sequence). CDR3 length equals 13 residues. V lost 2 bases to trimming and J lost 7 bases, with 8 bases between them. CDR3 residues: CASSLSDGEKLFF. The CDR3 DNA reads as TGTGCCAGCAGCTTATCCGACGGTGAAAAACTGTTTTTT.

The chain is built from TRBV2 and TRBJ1-6, with TRBD1 matching over 11 bases. The J segment lost 10 bases and the V segment lost 6 bases, leaving 8 bases of the junction unmatched. CDR1 is SNHLY and CDR2 is FYNNEI in the germline V gene. This CDR3 is built from 15 residues. CDR3 nucleotides: TGTGCCAGCAGGAGGATGGGGGACAGGGGGTCACCCCTCCACTTT. Residues: CASRRMGDRGSPLHF.

The gene calls are TRBV7-2 and TRBJ2-3; D might be TRBD2 (5 bases). V was cut by 5 bases and J by 7 bases, with 13 bases left in between. This CDR3 is built from 13 residues. Germline assignment: CDR1 SGHTA and CDR2 FQGNSA. The CDR3 sequence is CASSRASGNTQYF. The DNA of the CDR3 is TGTGCCAGCAGCCGAGCTTCGGGGAATACGCAGTATTTT. Together with reference TRBV7-2 and TRBJ2-3, the CDR3 gives the full variable domain: GAGVSQSPSNKVTEKGKDVELRCDPISGHTALYWYRQSLGQGLEFLIYFQGNSAPDKSGLPSDRFSAERTGGSVSTLTIQRTQQEDSAVYLCASSRASGNTQYFGPGTRLTVL.

The chain carries TRBV5-4 and TRBJ2-7, with 10 bases aligning to TRBD2. The CDR3 extends over 15 amino acids. Germline loops: CDR1 SGHNT, CDR2 YYREEE (reference sequence). V trimming: 3 bases; J trimming: 3 bases; junction bases outside the gene matches: 6. The CDR3 sequence: CASSWTGLADYEQYF. As DNA, the CDR3 is TGTGCCAGCAGCTGGACTGGACTAGCGGACTACGAGCAGTACTTC.

The J gene is TRBJ1-1, the V gene TRBV7-9, with TRBD1 as a possible D gene (5 bases). The CDR3 has 16 residues. Germline V gene lookup returns CDR1 SEHNR and CDR2 FQNEAQ (reference sequence). V lost 5 bases and J lost 3, with 19 bases in between. CDR3 loop: CASSTKASRADTEAFF. The CDR3 coding sequence is TGTGCCAGCAGCACCAAGGCGAGCAGGGCGGACACTGAAGCTTTCTTT.

The V gene is TRBV2, the J gene TRBJ1-2; D might be TRBD1 (6 bases). V lost 10 bases, J lost 5 bases, and 20 bases lay in between. Germline values: CDR1 SNHLY, CDR2 FYNNEI. CDR3 length: 14 amino acids. The DNA of the CDR3 is TGTGCCACCCGGGGACCGAGGGGGGAATATGGCTACACCTTC. This translates into CATRGPRGEYGYTF.

In its sample, this clone was seen a few times. V gene TRBV7-2 combines with J gene TRBJ2-1; no definite D call. Germline-derived CDR1 and CDR2 are SGHTA and FQGNSA. Trimming stripped 3 bases from V and 9 bases from J, with 12 bases between. This CDR3 is 13 amino acids long. This chain's CDR3 is CASSFRALGEQFF. The CDR3 region has the DNA TGTGCCAGCAGCTTCCGGGCCTTGGGTGAGCAGTTCTTC.

The genes are TRBV7-2 and TRBJ1-2; 7 bases fit TRBD1. The V and J ends lost 6 bases and 3 bases, in that order; junction bases with no gene match: 4. The V gene's germline CDR1 is SGHTA and CDR2 FQGNSA. CDR3 size: 13 residues. Here the CDR3 reads CASRAGTDYGYTF. In nucleotides, the CDR3 is TGTGCCAGCAGGGCCGGGACAGACTATGGCTACACCTTC. The variable domain in full, completed from reference TRBV7-2 and TRBJ1-2, reads GAGVSQSPSNKVTEKGKDVELRCDPISGHTALYWYRQSLGQGLEFLIYFQGNSAPDKSGLPSDRFSAERTGGSVSTLTIQRTQQEDSAVYLCASRAGTDYGYTFGSGTRLTVV.

The V gene is TRBV7-2, the J gene TRBJ2-5; maybe TRBD2 (6 bases). V was shortened by 2 bases and J by 5 bases, with 15 bases between the two germline ends. Looked up from germline, CDR1 is SGHTA and CDR2 is FQGNSA. This CDR3 region has 15 residues. CDR3 nucleotide sequence: TGTGCCAGCAGCTTACTTGGCGGGGAAGATGAGACCCAGTACTTC. Residues: CASSLLGGEDETQYF.

The V and J genes are TRBV27 and TRBJ2-1; the D gene is possibly TRBD2 (7 bases). Germline CDR1 and CDR2: MNHEY and SMNVEV (reference sequence). V was pared by 2 bases and J by 6 bases, with 14 bases between. CDR3 length: 15 residues. The CDR3 is CASSLTGGTGNEQFF. The CDR3 bases are TGTGCCAGCAGTTTAACGGGGGGCACGGGCAATGAGCAGTTCTTC.

This clone was picked up one time. The chain recombines TRBV9 with TRBJ1-2; no firm D call. CDR1 is SGDLS, CDR2 YYNGEE, per germline. This CDR3 comprises 12 residues. V lost 6 bases to trimming and J lost 0 bases, with 6 bases between them. CDR3 region: CASNNANYGYTF. The CDR3 DNA is TGTGCCAGCAATAATGCTAACTATGGCTACACCTTC.

V is TRBV4-3 and J is TRBJ2-5; a weak D match, TRBD1 (6 bases). The end of the DNA fits TRBJ2-7 better, so the J call may be wrong. This CDR3 is built from 14 residues. Germline V CDR1 and CDR2: LGHNA, YSLEER. CDR3 sequence reads: CASSSNRAGYEQYF. The DNA of the CDR3 is TGCGCCAGCAGCTCGAACAGGGCCGGGTACGAGCAGTACTTC.

The chain couples TRBV18 to TRBJ2-1, with 7 bases lining up with TRBD2. CDR3 length: 18 residues. Trimming took 5 bases from V and 5 from J; bases not matched to a gene: 18. Germline CDR1 and CDR2: KGHSH and LQKENI. The CDR3, as DNA: TGTGCCAGCTCAGGAAGACAGCCCGGGGCTAGCGGAGACAATGAGCAGTTCTTC. Translating gives CASSGRQPGASGDNEQFF.

V is TRBV19 and J is TRBJ1-5; tentatively, D is TRBD1 (6 bases). Germline V gene data show CDR1 as LNHDA and CDR2 as SQIVND (reference sequence). This CDR3 has 16 amino acids. Deletions cut 6 bases from V and 0 bases from J, with 15 bases between. Written as DNA, the CDR3 is TGTGCCAGTAGGACCTCGGAGGGGGGTAGCAATCAGCCCCAGCATTTT. Translated, it gives CASRTSEGGSNQPQHF.

The J gene is TRBJ2-1, the V gene TRBV2; 10 nucleotides agree with TRBD2. There are 14 residues in the CDR3. Per the germline V gene, CDR1 is SNHLY and CDR2 is FYNNEI. With V trimmed by 6 bases and J by 15 bases, 14 bases remained unmatched. The CDR3 DNA is TGTGCCAGCAGAGTTAGCGGGGGGCGGGATTACCCGTTCTTC. It translates to CASRVSGGRDYPFF.